Listed below are T cell receptor beta chains from one sample, sequenced in a study of cytomegalovirus exposure and HLA in healthy donors. TCRdb's copy holds only in-frame clones and misses some; the assay was immunoSEQ multiplex PCR. The sample shows roughly 100,000 clones, 12% to 15% of them seen only once. Sequenced material: PBMCs. These receptors came from a female donor in good health and CMV-seronegative. Each CDR3 is given with its conserved first and last residue. D genes are given only for firm matches. Some rows mark clone size as missing; the rest say once, few, many or name a class of expanded clone.

J,D,V,size,DNA,CDR3
TRBJ1-4,-,TRBV7-2,few,TGTGCCAGCAGCGGAGGCTTGGCAGAGGGAGTTGCAACTAATGAAAAACTGTTTTTT,CASSGGLAEGVATNEKLFF
TRBJ2-3,-,TRBV29-1,-,TGCAGCGTTGTGGGGGGAGAAGATACGCAGTATTTT,CSVVGGEDTQYF
TRBJ1-2,-,TRBV25-1,few,TGTGCCAGCACTGCGGGCTATGGCTACACCTTC,CASTAGYGYTF
TRBJ1-3,-,TRBV29-1,-,TGCAGCGTTCTCAAACGGGGGACCGGAAACACCATATATTTT,CSVLKRGTGNTIYF
TRBJ2-3,TRBD2,TRBV28,-,TGTGCCAGCCATTTGGGCGGGAGGGGCACAGATACGCAGTATTTT,CASHLGGRGTDTQYF
TRBJ2-3,TRBD1,TRBV7-6,-,TGTGCCAGCAGCCTGCCGGGACAGGGGTCCACAGATACGCAGTATTTT,CASSLPGQGSTDTQYF
TRBJ2-7,-,TRBV18,-,TGTGCCAGCTCACCACCGAGGACAGTCTCCTACGAGCAGTACTTC,CASSPPRTVSYEQYF
TRBJ2-1,TRBD2,TRBV14,-,TGTGCCAGCAGCCAATATAGCGGGAGAATTTACAATGAGCAGTTCTTC,CASSQYSGRIYNEQFF
TRBJ1-1,TRBD1,TRBV28,-,TGTGCCAGCAGCACAACCTCGACAGGGGAGAACACTGAAGCTTTCTTT,CASSTTSTGENTEAFF
TRBJ2-1,-,TRBV19,few,TGTGCCAGTACCCTTGGGGGGAGCTCCTACAATGAGCAGTTCTTC,CASTLGGSSYNEQFF
TRBJ2-7,-,TRBV20-1,-,TGCAGTGCTCGAGGGTTGGCCGAGCAGTACTTC,CSARGLAEQYF
TRBJ2-7,TRBD2,TRBV4-3,-,TGCGCCAGCAGCCACGGGGGGGGCAGGGACTCCTACGAGCAGTACTTC,CASSHGGGRDSYEQYF
TRBJ2-7,-,TRBV27,-,TGTGCCAGCAGTCCCCACTTGTACGAGCAGTACTTC,CASSPHLYEQYF
TRBJ2-5,-,TRBV9,few,TGTGCCAGCAGCGTAGGTTACGTACAGGGCGCTCGGGAGACCCAGTACTTC,CASSVGYVQGARETQYF
TRBJ1-6,-,TRBV9,few,TGTGCCAGCAACGACAGACGGGATTCACCCCTCCACTTT,CASNDRRDSPLHF
TRBJ2-1,-,TRBV6-4,-,TGTGCCAGCAACGGCGGGACCTACAATGAGCAGTTCTTC,CASNGGTYNEQFF
TRBJ2-1,TRBD2,TRBV13,-,TGTGCCAGCAGCCCTAGCGGGAGTAAGGATGAGCAGTTCTTC,CASSPSGSKDEQFF
TRBJ1-1,-,TRBV2,-,TGTGCCAGCAGTGAAGCGGGGGGGGGCTGGGCTGAAGCTTTCTTT,CASSEAGGGWAEAFF
TRBJ2-5,-,TRBV7-2,-,TGTGCCAGCAGCTTGGGCGAAGAGACCCAGTACTTC,CASSLGEETQYF
TRBJ2-5,-,TRBV5-1,-,TGCGCCAGCAGCTTGCAGGCAGGGCAAGAGACCCAGTACTTC,CASSLQAGQETQYF
TRBJ2-7,TRBD2,TRBV6-6,-,TGTGCCAGCAGTTCGCTGACTAGCGGGAGCCCCTACGAGCAGTACTTC,CASSSLTSGSPYEQYF
TRBJ1-5,-,TRBV6-5,few,TGTGCCAGCAGTTACAGCGGGTCCCACAATCAGCCCCAGCATTTT,CASSYSGSHNQPQHF
TRBJ1-1,-,TRBV30,few,TGTGCCTGGCATACCGGGGACTTTGTGGGTCTTAAAGCTTTCTTT,CAWHTGDFVGLKAFF
TRBJ2-3,TRBD2,TRBV7-9,few,TGTGCCAGCAGCTACATAGCGGGGGGGCCAACAGATACGCAGTATTTT,CASSYIAGGPTDTQYF
TRBJ1-1,-,TRBV19,-,TGTGCCAGTAGTATAGGCCCAGGGCTCACTGAAGCTTTCTTT,CASSIGPGLTEAFF
TRBJ1-6,-,TRBV15,few,TGTGCCACCAGCAGGGTAGGCGGTAGCCCGGATTCACCCCTCCACTTT,CATSRVGGSPDSPLHF
TRBJ2-5,-,TRBV18,few,TGTGCCAGCTCACCCAAAGAGACCCAGTACTTC,CASSPKETQYF
TRBJ2-1,TRBD1,TRBV5-1,few,TGCGCCAGCAGCTCCACAGGGGGCAACGGGTACAATGAGCAGTTCTTC,CASSSTGGNGYNEQFF
TRBJ1-2,-,TRBV29-1,-,TGCAGCGTTGAAGACCTGGACACCTATGGCTACACCTTC,CSVEDLDTYGYTF
TRBJ1-6,TRBD1,TRBV7-9,few,TGTGCCAGCAGCTTACAAGTAGGGACAGGGGTCTATAATTCACCCCTCCACTTT,CASSLQVGTGVYNSPLHF
TRBJ1-2,TRBD1,TRBV28,few,TGTGCCAGCAGTTTATCAGGGGGAGGCTACACCTTC,CASSLSGGGYTF
TRBJ1-4,-,TRBV7-8,few,TGTGCCAGCAGCTTTCCTGGCTCTAATGAAAAACTGTTTTTT,CASSFPGSNEKLFF
TRBJ2-7,-,TRBV7-2,few,TGTGCCAGCAGCCTGTCCTACGAGCAGTACTTC,CASSLSYEQYF
TRBJ2-5,-,TRBV5-4,few,TGTGCCAGCAGTCCCGGGAAGGGTGGAAGTCAAGAGACCCAGTACTTC,CASSPGKGGSQETQYF
TRBJ2-3,TRBD2,TRBV14,-,TGTGCCAGCAGCCAAAGGGACTACACCCGCACAGATACGCAGTATTTT,CASSQRDYTRTDTQYF
TRBJ2-7,-,TRBV28,few,TGTGCCAGCAGTTCTACGGTCTACGAGCAGTACTTC,CASSSTVYEQYF
TRBJ2-7,TRBD2,TRBV6-6,few,TGTGCCAGCAGTTACTCTCGACTAGCCAACTACGAGCAGTACTTC,CASSYSRLANYEQYF
TRBJ2-2,TRBD2,TRBV11-3,-,TGTGCCAGCAGCTTCGGGGGGCTCAGTAGCGGGGCGAACACCGGGGAGCTGTTTTTT,CASSFGGLSSGANTGELFF
TRBJ2-7,-,TRBV4-3,-,TGCGCAAGCAGCCCCCTTGAGTACTTC,CASSPLEYF
TRBJ2-2,TRBD2,TRBV2,-,TGTGCCAGCAGTCTAGCGGGAGGTAACACCGGGGAGCTGTTTTTT,CASSLAGGNTGELFF
TRBJ1-1,-,TRBV19,few,TGTGCCACCGCACGGAGGACCTCTGAAGCTTTCTTT,CATARRTSEAFF
TRBJ2-3,TRBD2,TRBV28,-,TGTGCCAGCAGTCCCCAAACTAGCGGGGTCACAGATACGCAGTATTTT,CASSPQTSGVTDTQYF
TRBJ1-4,TRBD1,TRBV5-1,few,TGCGCCAGCAGCTTGCGACAGGGAGCAACTAATGAAAAACTGTTTTTT,CASSLRQGATNEKLFF
TRBJ1-4,TRBD1,TRBV30,few,TGTGCCTGGAGCGCACAGGGACAGAAACTGTTTTTT,CAWSAQGQKLFF
TRBJ2-3,TRBD1,TRBV11-1,few,TGTGCCAGCAGAGGGAGACAGGGTGGCACAGATACGCAGTATTTT,CASRGRQGGTDTQYF
TRBJ2-3,-,TRBV11-2,-,TGTGCCAGCAGCCCAAGCGGGCTTGGGTGGGGCACAGATACGCAGTATTTT,CASSPSGLGWGTDTQYF
TRBJ1-5,-,TRBV19,few,TGTGCCAGTAGCCCCTGGGAGTTTGGTGGCAATCAGCCCCAGCATTTT,CASSPWEFGGNQPQHF
TRBJ2-2,TRBD2,TRBV7-8,-,TGTGCCAGCAGCCCGGGACTAGCGGGAGGACTTTCCCGGGAGCTGTTTTTT,CASSPGLAGGLSRELFF
TRBJ2-2,TRBD2,TRBV19,-,TGTGCCAGTAGCCCCGGTCTAGCGGGGTTATGGGCCGGGGAGCTGTTTTTT,CASSPGLAGLWAGELFF
TRBJ1-1,-,TRBV9,-,TGTGCCAGCAGCGTAGACCGGGGCACTGAAGCTTTCTTT,CASSVDRGTEAFF
TRBJ2-2,-,TRBV2,few,TGTGCCAGCAGTGAAGTTATGGGGCCAGGGGAGCTGTTTTTT,CASSEVMGPGELFF
TRBJ1-4,TRBD1,TRBV2,few,TGTGCCAGCAGTGGGGCAGGGGGCGTTGAAAAACTGTTTTTT,CASSGAGGVEKLFF
TRBJ2-7,-,TRBV4-3,-,TGCGCCAGCAGCCAAAGACCCGGACAGGGAGGGGGGTACGAGCAGTACTTC,CASSQRPGQGGGYEQYF
TRBJ1-5,-,TRBV6-5,-,TGTGCCAGCAGACCGGCCGGGAGGTTTCAGCCCCAGCATTTT,CASRPAGRFQPQHF